These 27 T cell receptor beta chains came from one sample sequenced in a study of identical twins' blood T cells. TCRdb reprocessed the 5' RACE reads with MiXCR, giving one entry per CDR3 protein. The sample consists of 350,000 to 400,000 distinct CDR3 sequences, 28% of them appearing once. The specimen sequenced was PBMCs. Receptors originate from a woman aged 18 to 55 in good health.

There are a few counts of this clonotype. The chain carries TRBV20-1 and TRBJ1-3, with D hard to call. Trimming removed 2 bases at V and 2 bases at J, with 7 bases between. Germline V gene data show CDR1 as DFQATT and CDR2 as SNEGSKA (reference sequence). This CDR3 spans 13 amino acids. CDR3 loop: CSARIPAGNTIYF. In DNA form, the CDR3 reads TGCAGTGCTAGAATTCCTGCTGGAAACACCATATATTTT.

The CDR3 sequence is CSVVNLVYGYTF. CDR3 DNA sequence: TGCAGCGTTGTCAATCTTGTCTATGGCTACACCTTC. The chain combines TRBV29-1 with TRBJ1-2; D is unclear. Looked up from germline, CDR1 is SQVTM and CDR2 is ANQGSEA. V was trimmed by 4 bases and J by 4 bases, leaving 10 bases between them. CDR3 length: 12 residues.

In this sample, this clonotype turned up once. The CDR3 DNA follows: TGCAGTGCTAGAGACGGAGGCGGCTACGAGCAGTACTTC. Encoded protein: CSARDGGGYEQYF. The rearrangement uses TRBV20-1 and TRBJ2-7, with a tentative D call TRBD2 (5 bases). Germline CDR1 reads DFQATT; CDR2 reads SNEGSKA (reference sequence). The CDR3 is 13 amino acids. With 0 bases removed from V and 3 bases from J, the gap between germline ends came to 9 bases.

This rearrangement joins TRBV6-6 to TRBJ1-5; D is perhaps TRBD1 (5 bases). With 6 bases removed from V and 9 bases from J, the gap between germline ends came to 18 bases. The CDR3 totals 14 residues. Per the germline V gene, CDR1 is MNHNY and CDR2 is SVGAGI (reference sequence). In DNA form, the CDR3 reads TGTGCCAGCAGGGCCGGGACGGCTCGGTCGCCCCAGCATTTT. Amino acid sequence: CASRAGTARSPQHF.

At least ten counts were recorded for this clonotype. The chain carries TRBV20-1 and TRBJ1-1, with unresolved D. Per germline, CDR1 DFQATT and CDR2 SNEGSKA (reference sequence). CDR3 length: 11 amino acids. Trimming pared 1 base from V and 5 bases from J, leaving 5 bases between. CDR3 loop: CSARGGTEAFF. In DNA, the CDR3 is TGCAGTGCTAGAGGAGGGACTGAAGCTTTCTTT.

V is TRBV25-1 and J is TRBJ1-1; TRBD1 is a possible D gene (6 bases). The CDR3 has 13 amino acids. CDR1 and CDR2 (germline): MGHDK, SYGVNS. V gave up 5 bases and J gave up 5 bases, with 12 bases separating them. For the CDR3, the DNA is TGTGCCAGCAGTAAGGGGGGAGGGACTGAAGCTTTCTTT. It is translated as CASSKGGGTEAFF.

This chain uses TRBV29-1 with TRBJ1-1; a weak D match, TRBD1 (5 bases). Germline lookup yields CDR1 SQVTM and CDR2 ANQGSEA. The CDR3 spans 11 residues. Deletions cut 5 bases from V and 4 bases from J, with 8 bases between. The CDR3 loop reads CSVHRSTEAFF. In DNA, the CDR3 is TGCAGCGTTCACAGGTCCACTGAAGCTTTCTTT.

The chain combines TRBV30 with TRBJ1-1; D is undetermined. This CDR3 has 11 amino acids. Germline V gene lookup returns CDR1 GTSNPN and CDR2 SVGIG (reference sequence). The V end lost 0 bases, the J end lost 3 bases, and 2 bases lay between the germline ends. CDR3 region: CAWSVYTEAFF. DNA of the CDR3: TGTGCCTGGAGTGTATACACTGAAGCTTTCTTT.

There are a few counts of this clonotype. The chain combines TRBV19 with TRBJ1-5, with D possibly TRBD1 on 5 matching bases. The germline gives CDR1 LNHDA, CDR2 SQIVND (reference sequence). The V and J ends lost 3 bases and 7 bases respectively, with 7 bases between them. The CDR3 runs to 12 residues. The CDR3 coding sequence is TGTGCCAGTAGTATCAGGACACAGCCCCAGCATTTT. Protein product: CASSIRTQPQHF.

This clonotype occurred a few times. The rearrangement links TRBV19 to TRBJ2-2; D might be TRBD1 or TRBD2, each matching 7 bases. Trimming removed 6 bases from V and 5 bases from J, with 10 bases in between. Germline V gives CDR1 LNHDA, CDR2 SQIVND (reference sequence). This CDR3 comprises 13 residues. The CDR3 region has the DNA TGTGCCAGTAGCAGGGGGGGAACCGGGGAGCTGTTTTTT. Its translation is CASSRGGTGELFF.

In its sample, this clonotype was seen a few times. This sequence joins TRBV20-1 and TRBJ1-1; D gene uncertain. Trimming removed 5 bases at V and 5 bases at J, with 15 bases between. Per germline, CDR1 DFQATT and CDR2 SNEGSKA (reference sequence). There are 13 residues in the CDR3. Here the CDR3 reads CSAQPIRETEAFF. The CDR3 nucleotides are TGCAGTGCTCAACCGATTAGGGAGACTGAAGCTTTCTTT.

Many counts were recorded for this clonotype. The chain links TRBV20-1 to TRBJ1-4; 8 bases are shared with TRBD1. This CDR3 has 14 residues. The germline V gene has CDR1 DFQATT and CDR2 SNEGSKA (reference sequence). V was pared by 6 bases and J by 7 bases, with 10 bases of the junction left unmatched. Written as DNA, the CDR3 is TGCAGTGCCAGACAGGGGAGTAGAAGTGAAAAACTGTTTTTT. Protein: CSARQGSRSEKLFF.

CDR3: CASGKQGSTEAFF. In DNA, the CDR3 is TGTGCCAGCGGGAAACAGGGGAGCACTGAAGCTTTCTTT. The J gene is TRBJ1-1, the V gene TRBV27; 7 bases are shared with TRBD1. Germline CDR1 is MNHEY and CDR2 is SMNVEV (reference sequence). This CDR3 contains 13 residues. The ends lost 8 bases at V and 4 bases at J; junction bases unmatched: 7.

This clonotype was detected a few times. The chain has TRBV7-8 and TRBJ2-7; D is tentatively TRBD1 or TRBD2 (6 bases each). The V and J ends lost 5 bases and 3 bases respectively, with 17 bases between them. CDR3 size: 15 residues. Germline V gene lookup returns CDR1 SGHVS and CDR2 FQNEAQ. The CDR3 spells CASSRGQGSLYEQYF. CDR3 coding DNA: TGTGCCAGCAGCCGGGGGCAGGGGAGTCTCTACGAGCAGTACTTC.

CDR3 DNA: TGCAGCGTTCACGGGGGTCCGTACAATGAGCAGTTCTTC. Amino acid sequence: CSVHGGPYNEQFF. The rearrangement uses TRBV29-1 and TRBJ2-1, with D perhaps matching TRBD2 (6 bases). Germline lookup yields CDR1 SQVTM and CDR2 ANQGSEA. V lost 5 bases, J lost 4 bases, and 12 bases lay in between. This CDR3 contains 13 residues.

This clonotype was found a few times. This chain links TRBV29-1 with TRBJ1-2; no clear D. The CDR3 loop spans 12 amino acids. Trimming removed 2 bases at V and 6 bases at J, with 10 bases between. Germline V gene sequence: CDR1 SQVTM, CDR2 ANQGSEA. The CDR3 reads CSVERPYNGYTF. The DNA of the CDR3 is TGCAGCGTTGAACGGCCGTACAATGGCTACACCTTC. The entire variable domain, with the rest obtained from reference TRBV29-1 and TRBJ1-2, is as follows: SAVISQKPSRDICQRGTSLTIQCQVDSQVTMMFWYRQQPGQSLTLIATANQGSEATYESGFVIDKFPISRPNLTFSTLTVSNMSPEDSSIYLCSVERPYNGYTFGSGTRLTVV.

A few counts support this clonotype. The chain joins TRBV27 to TRBJ2-2; 8 bases line up with TRBD2. The CDR3 is 18 residues long. J lost 0 bases, V lost 5 bases, and 11 bases had no gene match. In germline, CDR1 is MNHEY, CDR2 SMNVEV (reference sequence). The CDR3 DNA follows: TGTGCCAGCAGTCTTAGCGGGACGGGCTTCGCGAACACCGGGGAGCTGTTTTTT. Translated, it gives CASSLSGTGFANTGELFF.

The genes are TRBV12-5 and TRBJ1-5; 7 bases fit TRBD1. Germline V gene lookup returns CDR1 LGHNT and CDR2 FRNRAP. This CDR3 is built from 15 residues. V was clipped by 1 base and J by 3 bases; unmatched bases: 3. The CDR3 DNA follows: TGTGCTAGTGGTTTGGCAACAGGGGACAATCAGCCCCAGCATTTT. This translates into CASGLATGDNQPQHF.

The V call is TRBV28, the J call TRBJ1-1; D remains ambiguous. Germline CDR1 reads MDHEN; CDR2 reads SYDVKM. The CDR3 spans 13 residues. V was clipped by 6 bases and J by 4 bases, with 12 bases between them. CDR3 in DNA: TGTGCCAGCAGCGACGGACGATTCACTGAAGCTTTCTTT. Its protein product is CASSDGRFTEAFF.

The rearrangement joins TRBV5-1 to TRBJ1-6, with D unresolved. The CDR3 extends over 17 amino acids. Trimming took 4 bases from V and 2 from J, leaving 16 bases between them. CDR1 SGHRS and CDR2 YFSETQ come from the germline V gene. The CDR3, as DNA: TGCGCCAGCAGCCCGCGCGCGGGTGGAACCTATAATTCACCCCTCCACTTT. This encodes CASSPRAGGTYNSPLHF.

This rearrangement joins TRBV9 to TRBJ1-3; TRBD1 is a possible D gene (5 bases). The CDR3 spans 15 residues. Germline-derived CDR1 and CDR2 are SGDLS and YYNGEE. V lost 3 bases and J lost 0, with 10 bases in between. The CDR3 coding sequence is TGTGCCAGCAGCGATTCCGGGACCTCTGGAAACACCATATATTTT. Its translation: CASSDSGTSGNTIYF.

The V gene is TRBV7-2, the J gene TRBJ2-1; D is tentatively TRBD1 or TRBD2 (5 bases each). This CDR3 contains 14 residues. CDR1 is SGHTA, CDR2 FQGNSA, per germline. The V and J ends lost 2 bases and 3 bases respectively, with 8 bases between them. CDR3 in DNA: TGTGCCAGCAGCTTATCGGGGCACTACAATGAGCAGTTCTTC. Residues: CASSLSGHYNEQFF.

This chain joins TRBV10-3 and TRBJ2-2; 10 bases map to TRBD2. V dropped 9 bases and J dropped 0; count of bases not matched to a gene: 4. The germline CDR1 and CDR2 sequences are ENHRY and SYGVKD. CDR3 length: 15 amino acids. The CDR3 bases are TGTGCCATTACTAGCGGGGCTACGAACACCGGGGAGCTGTTTTTT. Translated: CAITSGATNTGELFF.

About this clonotype itself: An end of the junction does not agree with germline; a read error may underlie this. Here the CDR3 reads CASGLGTEHGSNQPQHF. The CDR3 DNA reads as TGCGCCAGCGGCTTGGGGACCGAGCACGGTAGCAATCAGCCCCAGCATTTT. The gene calls are TRBV5-1 and TRBJ1-5; D perhaps matches TRBD1 (5 bases). Per the germline V gene, CDR1 is SGHRS and CDR2 is YFSETQ. The CDR3 consists of 17 residues.

This clonotype appeared once. The genes are TRBV6-5 and TRBJ2-3, with 8 bases identical to TRBD2. Germline lookup yields CDR1 MNHEY and CDR2 SVGAGI. The CDR3 loop spans 15 amino acids. The ends lost 4 bases at V and 2 bases at J; junction bases unmatched: 5. The CDR3 DNA follows: TGTGCCAGCAGTTGTACTAGCGGACTCACAGATACGCAGTATTTT. It codes for CASSCTSGLTDTQYF.

As for this clonotype: One end of the junction fails to match germline, which may point to a read error. V is TRBV6-6 and J is TRBJ2-1; D call uncertain. Germline V gene sequence: CDR1 MNHNY, CDR2 SVGAGI (reference sequence). This CDR3 has 12 residues. The CDR3 here is CANSYSNYEQFF. The CDR3 DNA reads TGTGCCAACAGTTACTCGAATTATGAGCAGTTCTTC.

The rearrangement uses TRBV20-1 and TRBJ1-2; D is perhaps TRBD1 (5 bases). This CDR3 is 15 amino acids long. The V end was cut by 1 base, the J end by 6 bases, with 18 bases between. From germline, CDR1 is DFQATT and CDR2 SNEGSKA (reference sequence). CDR3 DNA sequence: TGCAGTGCTAGAGTTGCTCAAGTGGGGGAAGATGGCTACACCTTC. This gives the protein CSARVAQVGEDGYTF.